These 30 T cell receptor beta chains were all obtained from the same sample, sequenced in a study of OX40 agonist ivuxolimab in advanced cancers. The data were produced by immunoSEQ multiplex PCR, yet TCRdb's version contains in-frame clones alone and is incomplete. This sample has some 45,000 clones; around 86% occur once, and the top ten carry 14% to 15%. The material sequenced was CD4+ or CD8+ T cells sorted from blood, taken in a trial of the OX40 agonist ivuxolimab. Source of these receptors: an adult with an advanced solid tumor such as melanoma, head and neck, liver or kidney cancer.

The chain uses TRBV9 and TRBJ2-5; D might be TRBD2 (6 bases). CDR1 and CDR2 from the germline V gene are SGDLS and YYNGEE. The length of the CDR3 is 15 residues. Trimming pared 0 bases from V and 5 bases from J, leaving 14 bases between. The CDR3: CASSVDGGKWETQYF. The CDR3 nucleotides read TGTGCCAGCAGCGTAGACGGGGGAAAGTGGGAGACCCAGTACTTC.

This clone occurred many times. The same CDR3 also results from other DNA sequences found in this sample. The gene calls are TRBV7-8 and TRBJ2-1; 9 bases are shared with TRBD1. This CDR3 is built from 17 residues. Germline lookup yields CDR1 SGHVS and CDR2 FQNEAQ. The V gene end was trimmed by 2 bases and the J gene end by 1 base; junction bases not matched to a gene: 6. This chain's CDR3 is CASSLRHRGPSYNEQFF. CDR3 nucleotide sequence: TGTGCCAGCAGCTTAAGACACAGGGGGCCTTCCTACAATGAGCAGTTCTTC.

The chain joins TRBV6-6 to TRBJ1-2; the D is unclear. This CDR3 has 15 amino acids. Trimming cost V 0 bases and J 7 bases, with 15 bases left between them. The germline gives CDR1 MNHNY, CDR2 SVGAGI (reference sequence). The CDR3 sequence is CASSYSTMAGGGYTF. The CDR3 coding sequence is TGTGCCAGCAGTTACTCGACTATGGCCGGAGGTGGCTACACCTTC.

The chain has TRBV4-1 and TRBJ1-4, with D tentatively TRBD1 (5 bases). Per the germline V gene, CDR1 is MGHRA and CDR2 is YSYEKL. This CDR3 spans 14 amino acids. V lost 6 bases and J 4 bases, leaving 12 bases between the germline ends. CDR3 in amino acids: CASSPGGGNEKLFF. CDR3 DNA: TGCGCCAGCAGTCCTGGTGGGGGTAATGAAAAACTGTTTTTT.

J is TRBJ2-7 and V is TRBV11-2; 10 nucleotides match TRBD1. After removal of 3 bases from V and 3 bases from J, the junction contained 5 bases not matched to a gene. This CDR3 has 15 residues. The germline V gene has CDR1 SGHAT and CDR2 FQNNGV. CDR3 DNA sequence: TGTGCCAGCAGCTTCGGGACAGGGGTCTTCTACGAGCAGTACGTC. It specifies CASSFGTGVFYEQYV.

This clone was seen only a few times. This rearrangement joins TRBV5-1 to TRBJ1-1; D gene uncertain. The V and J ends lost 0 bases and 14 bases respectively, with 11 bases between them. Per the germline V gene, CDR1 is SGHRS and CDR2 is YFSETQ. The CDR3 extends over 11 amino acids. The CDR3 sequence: CASSLGQWIFF. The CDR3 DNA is TGCGCCAGCAGCTTGGGGCAGTGGATCTTCTTT.

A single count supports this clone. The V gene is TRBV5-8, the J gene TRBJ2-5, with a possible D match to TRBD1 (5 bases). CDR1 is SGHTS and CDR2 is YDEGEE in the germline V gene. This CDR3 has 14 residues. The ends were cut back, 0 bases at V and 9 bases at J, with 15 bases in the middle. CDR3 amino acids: CASSLAAGKKSQYF. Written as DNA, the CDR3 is TGTGCCAGCAGCTTGGCGGCAGGGAAAAAGTCCCAGTACTTC.

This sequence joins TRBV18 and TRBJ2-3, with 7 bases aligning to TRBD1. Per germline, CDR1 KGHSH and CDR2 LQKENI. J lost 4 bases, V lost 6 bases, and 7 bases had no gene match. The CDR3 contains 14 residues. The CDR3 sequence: CASSPTGSADTQYF. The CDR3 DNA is TGTGCCAGCTCGCCGACAGGGTCGGCAGATACGCAGTATTTT. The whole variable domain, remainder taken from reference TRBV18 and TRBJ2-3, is NAGVMQNPRHLVRRRGQEARLRCSPMKGHSHVYWYRQLPEEGLKFMVYLQKENIIDESGMPKERFSAEFPKEGPSILRIQQVVRGDSAAYFCASSPTGSADTQYFGPGTRLTVL.

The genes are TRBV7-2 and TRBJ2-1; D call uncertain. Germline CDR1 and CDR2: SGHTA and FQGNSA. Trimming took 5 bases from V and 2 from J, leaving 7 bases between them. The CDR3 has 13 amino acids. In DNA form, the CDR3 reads TGTGCCAGCAGCCTAGTCCCCTACAATGAGCAGTTCTTC. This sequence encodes CASSLVPYNEQFF. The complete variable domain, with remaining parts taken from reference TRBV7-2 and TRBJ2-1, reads GAGVSQSPSNKVTEKGKDVELRCDPISGHTALYWYRQSLGQGLEFLIYFQGNSAPDKSGLPSDRFSAERTGGSVSTLTIQRTQQEDSAVYLCASSLVPYNEQFFGPGTRLTVL.

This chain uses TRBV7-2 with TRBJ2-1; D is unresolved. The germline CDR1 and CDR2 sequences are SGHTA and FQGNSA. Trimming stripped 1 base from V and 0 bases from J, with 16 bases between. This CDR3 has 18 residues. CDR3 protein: CASSLVGLADSSYNEQFF. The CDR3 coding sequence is TGTGCCAGCAGCTTAGTCGGTCTGGCAGATAGCTCCTACAATGAGCAGTTCTTC.

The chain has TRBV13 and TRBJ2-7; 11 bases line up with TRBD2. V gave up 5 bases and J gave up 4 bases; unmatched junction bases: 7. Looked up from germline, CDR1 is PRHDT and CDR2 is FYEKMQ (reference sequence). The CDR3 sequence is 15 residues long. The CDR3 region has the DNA TGTGCCAGCAGCGATACTAGCGGGAGTTCGTACGAGCAGTACTTC. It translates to CASSDTSGSSYEQYF.

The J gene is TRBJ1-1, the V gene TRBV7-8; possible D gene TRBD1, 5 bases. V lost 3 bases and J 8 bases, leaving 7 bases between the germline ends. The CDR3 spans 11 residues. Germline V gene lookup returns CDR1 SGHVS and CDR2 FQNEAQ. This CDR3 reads CASSLWDEAFF. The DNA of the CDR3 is TGTGCCAGCAGCTTGTGGGACGAAGCTTTCTTT.

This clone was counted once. As DNA, the CDR3 is TGCGCCAGCAGTGAAGGGGACAGCTACGAGCAGTACGTC. Its protein product is CASSEGDSYEQYV. The genes are TRBV10-2 and TRBJ2-7, with TRBD1 identical over 7 bases. This CDR3 has 13 residues. Trimming at V came to 3 bases and at J to 3 bases, leaving 2 bases not matched to a gene. The V gene's germline CDR1 is WSHSY and CDR2 SAAADI.

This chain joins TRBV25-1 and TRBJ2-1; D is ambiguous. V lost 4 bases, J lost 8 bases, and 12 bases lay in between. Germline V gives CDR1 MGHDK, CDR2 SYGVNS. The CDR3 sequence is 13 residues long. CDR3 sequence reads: CASSVPPLDEQFF. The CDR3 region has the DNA TGTGCCAGCAGTGTTCCCCCTTTGGATGAGCAGTTCTTC.

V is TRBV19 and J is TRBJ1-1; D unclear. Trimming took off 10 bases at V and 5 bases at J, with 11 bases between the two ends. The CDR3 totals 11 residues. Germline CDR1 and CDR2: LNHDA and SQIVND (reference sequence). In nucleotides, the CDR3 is TGTGCCACCCGGCTGGGGACTGAAGCTTTCTTT. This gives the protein CATRLGTEAFF.

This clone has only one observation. As DNA, the CDR3 is TGTGCCAGCAGCTCCGCGGGTGGGGTAGAGACCCAGTACTTC. This codes for CASSSAGGVETQYF. The chain links TRBV7-8 to TRBJ2-5, with a tentative D call TRBD2 (5 bases). In germline, CDR1 is SGHVS, CDR2 FQNEAQ. The CDR3 has 14 residues. V was cut by 4 bases and J by 4 bases, with 13 bases left in between.

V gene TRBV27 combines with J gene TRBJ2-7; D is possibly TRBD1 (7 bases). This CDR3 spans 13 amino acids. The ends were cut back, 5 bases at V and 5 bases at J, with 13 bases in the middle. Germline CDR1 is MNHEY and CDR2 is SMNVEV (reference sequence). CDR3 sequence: CASSPTGRNEQYF. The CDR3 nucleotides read TGTGCCAGCAGTCCGACAGGGAGGAACGAGCAGTACTTC.

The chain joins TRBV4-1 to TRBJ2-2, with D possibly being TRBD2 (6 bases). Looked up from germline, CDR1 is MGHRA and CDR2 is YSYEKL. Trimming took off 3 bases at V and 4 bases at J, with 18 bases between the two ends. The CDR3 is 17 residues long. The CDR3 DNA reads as TGCGCCAGCAGCCATCGTTCTGGCGGGGACTCCACCGGGGAGCTGTTTTTT. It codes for CASSHRSGGDSTGELFF.

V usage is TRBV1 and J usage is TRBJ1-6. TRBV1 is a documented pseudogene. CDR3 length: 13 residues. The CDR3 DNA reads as TGCACCAGCAGCGGGACGGATAATTCACCCCTCCACTTT. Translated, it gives CTSSGTDNSPLHF.

Here the CDR3 DNA reads TGTGCCAGCAGCTTAGATGGGACAGGGGTTGTCGATCAGCCCCAGCATTTT. Its protein is CASSLDGTGVVDQPQHF. The chain links TRBV11-2 to TRBJ1-5, with 10 bases lining up with TRBD1. Germline CDR1 reads SGHAT; CDR2 reads FQNNGV. V shed 0 bases, J shed 5 bases, and the junction held 7 bases outside the gene matches. There are 17 residues in the CDR3. Full variable domain (remainder filled in from reference TRBV11-2 and TRBJ1-5): EAGVAQSPRYKIIEKRQSVAFWCNPISGHATLYWYQQILGQGPKLLIQFQNNGVVDDSQLPKDRFSAERLKGVDSTLKIQPAKLEDSAVYLCASSLDGTGVVDQPQHFGDGTRLSIL.

As DNA, the CDR3 is TGTGCCAGCCCCGAGGACAGTCAAAGTCCCAACTATGGCTACACCTTC. Translation: CASPEDSQSPNYGYTF. The chain has TRBV2 and TRBJ1-2; D is perhaps TRBD1 (6 bases). The length of the CDR3 is 16 residues. The V and J ends lost 8 bases and 2 bases respectively, with 21 bases between them. Germline V gene data show CDR1 as SNHLY and CDR2 as FYNNEI. The full variable domain, completed using reference TRBV2 and TRBJ1-2, is EPEVTQTPSHQVTQMGQEVILRCVPISNHLYFYWYRQILGQKVEFLVSFYNNEISEKSEIFDDQFSVERPDGSNFTLKIRSTKLEDSAMYFCASPEDSQSPNYGYTFGSGTRLTVV.

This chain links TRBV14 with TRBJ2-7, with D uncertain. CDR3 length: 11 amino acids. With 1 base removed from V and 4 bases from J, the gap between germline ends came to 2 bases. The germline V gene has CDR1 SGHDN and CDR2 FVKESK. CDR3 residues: CASSQAYEQYF. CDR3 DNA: TGTGCCAGCAGCCAAGCGTACGAGCAGTACTTC.

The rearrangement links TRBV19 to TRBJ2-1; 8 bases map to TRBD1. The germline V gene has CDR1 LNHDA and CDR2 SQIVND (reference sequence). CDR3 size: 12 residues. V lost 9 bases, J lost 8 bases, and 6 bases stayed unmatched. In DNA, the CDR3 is TGTGCCAGCGCAGGGGGCTGGGATGAGCAGTTCTTC. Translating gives CASAGGWDEQFF.

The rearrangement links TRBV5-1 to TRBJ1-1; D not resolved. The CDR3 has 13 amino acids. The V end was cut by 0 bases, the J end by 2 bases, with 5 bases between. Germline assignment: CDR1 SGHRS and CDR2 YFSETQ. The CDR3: CASSLEHNTEAFF. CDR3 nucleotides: TGCGCCAGCAGCTTGGAACATAACACTGAAGCTTTCTTT.

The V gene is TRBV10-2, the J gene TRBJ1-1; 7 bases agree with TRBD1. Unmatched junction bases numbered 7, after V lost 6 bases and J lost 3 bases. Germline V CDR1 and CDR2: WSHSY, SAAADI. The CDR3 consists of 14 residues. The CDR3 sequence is CASRKGQTDTEAFF. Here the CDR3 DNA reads TGCGCCAGCAGAAAGGGACAGACCGACACTGAAGCTTTCTTT.

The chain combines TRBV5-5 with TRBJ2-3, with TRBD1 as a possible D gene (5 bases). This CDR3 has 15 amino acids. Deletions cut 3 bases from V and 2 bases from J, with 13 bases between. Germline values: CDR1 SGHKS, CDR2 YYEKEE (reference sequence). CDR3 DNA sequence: TGTGCCAGCAGCTGGGAAGGGGAAATCACAGATACGCAGTATTTT. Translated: CASSWEGEITDTQYF. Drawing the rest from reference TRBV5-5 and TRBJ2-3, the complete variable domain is DAGVTQSPTHLIKTRGQQVTLRCSPISGHKSVSWYQQVLGQGPQFIFQYYEKEERGRGNFPDRFSARQFPNYSSELNVNALLLGDSALYLCASSWEGEITDTQYFGPGTRLTVL.

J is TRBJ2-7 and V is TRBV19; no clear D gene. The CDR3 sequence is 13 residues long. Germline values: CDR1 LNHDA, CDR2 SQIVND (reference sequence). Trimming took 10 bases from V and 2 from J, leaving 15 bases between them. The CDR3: CATRPRRTYEQYV. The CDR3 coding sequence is TGTGCCACCCGCCCCCGGCGAACCTACGAGCAGTACGTC.

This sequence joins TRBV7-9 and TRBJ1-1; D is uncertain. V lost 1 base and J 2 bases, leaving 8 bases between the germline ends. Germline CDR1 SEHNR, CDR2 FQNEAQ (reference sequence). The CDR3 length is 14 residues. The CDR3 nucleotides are TGTGCCAGCAGCTTAGTCGTAACCAACACTGAAGCTTTCTTT. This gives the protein CASSLVVTNTEAFF.

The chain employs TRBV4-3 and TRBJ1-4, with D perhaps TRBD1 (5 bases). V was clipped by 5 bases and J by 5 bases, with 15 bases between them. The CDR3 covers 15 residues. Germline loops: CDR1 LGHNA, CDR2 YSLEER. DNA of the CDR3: TGCGCCAGCAGCTTCGGGACTCCACCGAATGAAAAACTGTTTTTT. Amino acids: CASSFGTPPNEKLFF.

CDR3 coding DNA: TGTGCCAGCAGCTCCGACAGGACCGCCACCTCAGCCGGGGAGCTGTTTTTT. Its translation: CASSSDRTATSAGELFF. The chain joins TRBV11-2 to TRBJ2-2; the D gene is possibly TRBD1 (6 bases). The CDR3 extends over 17 amino acids. The germline CDR1 and CDR2 sequences are SGHAT and FQNNGV. Trimming cost V 4 bases and J 6 bases, with 21 bases left between them.